This entry features one TCR beta chain sequence. This sample is part of a study of T cell responses to AZD1222 COVID-19 vaccine. The CDR3 runs 17 residues. Germline loops: CDR1 SGHDT, CDR2 YYEEEE. Trimming removed 0 bases from V and 0 bases from J, with 15 bases in between. Assay: immunoSEQ multiplex PCR; the TCRdb copy retains only in-frame clones and omits some. The sample includes some 97,000 clones, more than 75% of them seen just once. Material: peripheral blood, obtained on day 0 of AZD1222 vaccination. This clonotype was obtained from an adult in good health. The genes are TRBV5-6 and TRBJ1-1, with D maybe TRBD1 (5 bases). CDR3 residues: CASSLGGVRVLNTEAFF. The CDR3 nucleotides read TGTGCCAGCAGCTTGGGGGGCGTAAGGGTGTTGAACACTGAAGCTTTCTTT.